The rows below give T cell receptor beta chains drawn from one sample of a study of molecular identifiers for immune sequencing clone quantification. A single record per CDR3 protein comes from TCRdb applying MiXCR to the PCR reads. There are 40,000 to 45,000 distinct CDR3 sequences in the sample; under 20% occur only once, and roughly 7.7% lies in the top ten. The sequenced material came from naive CD8+ T cells from blood, with Jurkat cell RNA spiked in. The receptors originated from a human donor in good health. Some libraries in this study had Jurkat cell RNA spiked in. Each CDR3 is given with its conserved first and last residue. The order of the fields is clone size, D gene, J gene, V gene, CDR3 protein, CDR3 DNA. A D gene is named only where the DNA matches it firmly. A clone size is listed for some rows: how often the clone was seen (once, few, many), or a class if it is expanded.

>once|NA|TRBJ2-2|TRBV19
CAIRPGETGELFF
TGTGCCATCAGGCCCGGGGAAACCGGGGAGCTGTTTTTT
>many|NA|TRBJ2-1|TRBV7-2
CASRGYSEQFF
TGTGCCAGCAGGGGGTACAGTGAGCAGTTCTTC
>NA|TRBD2|TRBJ2-1|TRBV19
CASSIDGGGIFEQFF
TGTGCCAGTAGTATAGACGGGGGGGGAATATTTGAGCAGTTCTTC
>many|NA|TRBJ2-5|TRBV27
CASSSGTRWETQYF
TGTGCCAGCAGTTCCGGGACTCGATGGGAGACCCAGTACTTC
>many|TRBD1|TRBJ2-2|TRBV28
CASSLVDRGGTGELFF
TGTGCCAGCAGTTTGGTTGACAGGGGTGGGACCGGGGAGCTGTTTTTT
>many|NA|TRBJ2-1|TRBV11-2
CASSLGVGEATYNEQFF
TGTGCCAGCAGCTTAGGCGTGGGGGAGGCCACTTACAATGAGCAGTTCTTC
>NA|TRBD1|TRBJ2-7|TRBV15
CATHKHPGQAYEQYF
TGTGCCACCCATAAACACCCGGGACAGGCCTACGAGCAGTACTTC
>NA|NA|TRBJ2-5|TRBV4-1
CASSQDWGGGPETQYF
TGCGCCAGCAGCCAAGATTGGGGAGGAGGACCGGAGACCCAGTACTTC
>many|NA|TRBJ2-7|TRBV12-3/TRBV12-4
CASSLVLYEQYF
TGTGCCAGCAGTTTGGTTCTGTACGAGCAGTACTTC
>many|NA|TRBJ2-1|TRBV7-6
CASSLGPTPINEQFF
TGTGCCAGCAGCTTGGGACCTACTCCGATCAATGAGCAGTTCTTC
>NA|TRBD1|TRBJ2-7|TRBV20-1
CSASGDSNSYEQYF
TGCAGTGCGAGTGGGGACAGCAACTCCTACGAGCAGTACTTC
>many|TRBD2|TRBJ2-1|TRBV7-2
CASSPLQLAGFMDEQFF
TGTGCCAGCAGCCCGCTCCAGTTAGCGGGATTTATGGATGAGCAGTTCTTC
>few|TRBD2|TRBJ2-3|TRBV27
CASRVLAGSADTQYF
TGTGCCAGCCGGGTTCTAGCGGGTTCGGCAGATACGCAGTATTTT
>many|NA|TRBJ2-3|TRBV2
CASSEALGVTDTQYF
TGTGCCAGCAGTGAAGCGCTGGGGGTAACAGATACGCAGTATTTT
>many|NA|TRBJ2-7|TRBV4-3
CASSQERGQTYEQYF
TGCGCCAGCAGCCAAGAGCGGGGGCAAACCTACGAGCAGTACTTC
>many|TRBD1|TRBJ2-5|TRBV20-1
CSATRTGEAGETQYF
TGCAGTGCAACCCGGACAGGAGAGGCGGGTGAGACCCAGTACTTC
>many|NA|TRBJ2-1|TRBV24-1
CATSDLESSYNEQFF
TGTGCCACCAGTGATTTGGAGTCTTCCTACAATGAGCAGTTCTTC
>many|NA|TRBJ2-2|TRBV15
CATSELGGVAGELFF
TGTGCCACCAGCGAACTCGGTGGGGTGGCCGGGGAGCTGTTTTTT
>NA|TRBD2|TRBJ2-7|TRBV5-6
CASRSGTSYEQYF
TGTGCCAGCAGGTCCGGGACTAGCTACGAGCAGTACTTC
>NA|NA|TRBJ2-7|TRBV6-1
CASSVNRDWGLYEQYF
TGTGCCAGCAGTGTCAACCGGGACTGGGGGCTCTATGAACAGTACTTC
>many|NA|TRBJ1-5|TRBV28
CASEGSTSSNQPQHF
TGTGCCAGCGAGGGGTCGACATCTAGCAATCAGCCCCAGCATTTT
>NA|NA|TRBJ2-7|TRBV28
CASSTYEQYF
TGTGCCAGCAGTACGTACGAGCAGTACTTC
>many|NA|TRBJ2-7|TRBV5-4
CAAHKSDNSYEQYF
TGTGCCGCCCACAAGTCGGACAACTCCTACGAGCAGTACTTC
>many|NA|TRBJ2-1|TRBV7-9
CASSLLDEQFF
TGTGCCAGCAGCTTACTTGATGAGCAGTTCTTC
>NA|NA|TRBJ2-3|TRBV12-3/TRBV12-4
CASKAGFLSSTDTQYF
TGTGCCAGCAAGGCAGGTTTTCTTTCTAGCACAGATACGCAGTATTTT
>many|TRBD1|TRBJ1-2|TRBV16
CASSQSYQGEDYGYTF
TGTGCCAGCAGCCAATCGTATCAGGGGGAAGACTATGGCTACACCTTC
>NA|NA|TRBJ1-2|TRBV20-1
CSARDPSDYGYTF
TGCAGTGCTAGAGATCCCTCCGACTATGGCTACACCTTC
>few|TRBD2|TRBJ2-3|TRBV9
CASSVVPSGSMDTQYF
TGTGCCAGCAGCGTAGTTCCAAGCGGGAGTATGGATACGCAGTATTTT
>NA|TRBD2|TRBJ2-3|TRBV19
CASSQVAGAVSDTQYF
TGTGCCAGTAGTCAAGTAGCGGGAGCGGTATCAGATACGCAGTATTTT
>few|NA|TRBJ2-1|TRBV5-1
CASSFEEISYNEQFF
TGCGCCAGCAGCTTTGAGGAAATATCCTACAATGAGCAGTTCTTC
>many|TRBD2|TRBJ2-2|TRBV6-2/TRBV6-3
CASSWTSLKANTGELFF
TGTGCCAGCAGTTGGACTAGCCTAAAGGCGAACACCGGGGAGCTGTTTTTT
>few|TRBD2|TRBJ2-3|TRBV6-2/TRBV6-3
CASSYPRTSGHTDTQYF
TGTGCCAGCAGTTACCCGAGGACTAGCGGCCACACAGATACGCAGTATTTT
>many|NA|TRBJ2-7|TRBV11-2
CASSLNLISYEQYF
TGTGCCAGCAGCTTAAACCTGATTTCCTACGAGCAGTACTTC
>many|NA|TRBJ2-1|TRBV6-2/TRBV6-3
CASTLTTYNEQFF
TGTGCCAGCACACTTACCACCTACAATGAGCAGTTCTTC
>few|TRBD2|TRBJ2-7|TRBV3-1
CASSQDVLAGEGEQYF
TGTGCCAGCAGCCAAGATGTACTAGCGGGAGAAGGCGAGCAGTACTTC
>NA|NA|TRBJ2-1|TRBV2
CASSEAGQPEQFF
TGTGCCAGCAGTGAAGCGGGTCAACCCGAGCAGTTCTTC
>few|NA|TRBJ1-5|TRBV28
CASSLMAGQPQHF
TGTGCCAGCAGCCTCATGGCCGGTCAGCCCCAGCATTTT
>many|TRBD1|TRBJ2-7|TRBV27
CASSLSKTGVIHEQYF
TGTGCCAGCAGTTTATCCAAGACAGGGGTTATCCACGAGCAGTACTTC
>NA|TRBD1|TRBJ2-7|TRBV14
CASSPGQGDFYEQYF
TGTGCCAGCAGCCCGGGACAGGGGGATTTCTACGAGCAGTACTTC
>NA|TRBD2|TRBJ2-3|TRBV29-1
CSVLTSGSGTDTQYF
TGCAGCGTTCTTACTAGCGGGAGTGGGACAGATACGCAGTATTTT
>NA|TRBD2|TRBJ2-1|TRBV9
CASSSGSNEQFF
TGTGCCAGCAGTAGCGGGAGTAATGAGCAGTTCTTC
>many|TRBD2|TRBJ2-2|TRBV29-1
CSVPHPAGVATGELFF
TGCAGCGTTCCACATCCAGCGGGGGTGGCCACCGGGGAGCTGTTTTTT
>many|NA|TRBJ2-7|TRBV21-1
CASTKRVGTMEQYF
TGTGCCAGCACTAAGCGAGTGGGAACTATGGAGCAGTACTTC